The 30 T cell receptor beta chains below all came from one sample that was sequenced in a study of cytomegalovirus exposure and HLA in healthy donors. The PCR made use of 60 Vbeta and 13 Jbeta primers. Libraries were prepared by immunoSEQ multiplex PCR; TCRdb keeps only in-frame clonotypes and omits some of them. The sample contains about 160,000 clones, approximately 80% of which appear only once. Sequences were obtained from PBMCs. The receptor set was obtained from a woman in her forties or fifties in good health and CMV-seronegative.

This rearrangement joins TRBV5-1 to TRBJ1-6, with 7 bases matching TRBD1. The ends lost 4 bases at V and 5 bases at J; junction bases unmatched: 3. This CDR3 is 14 amino acids long. Germline V gene data show CDR1 as SGHRS and CDR2 as YFSETQ. CDR3 nucleotide sequence: TGCGCCAGCAGCCTCGGACAGGATAATTCACCCCTCCACTTT. Residues: CASSLGQDNSPLHF.

This clone has a handful of counts. This chain links TRBV10-3 with TRBJ2-2, with TRBD2 matching over 7 bases. The germline V gene encodes CDR1 ENHRY and CDR2 SYGVKD. V lost 8 bases and J lost 2; bases outside the gene matches: 8. The CDR3 is 15 residues long. The CDR3: CAISGRDYNTGELFF. The DNA of the CDR3 is TGTGCCATCTCGGGCCGGGACTACAACACCGGGGAGCTGTTTTTT.

This chain uses TRBV5-6 with TRBJ2-7; D may be TRBD1 (5 bases). The CDR3 covers 12 residues. The V end lost 3 bases, the J end lost 9 bases, and 13 bases lay between the germline ends. Germline loops: CDR1 SGHDT, CDR2 YYEEEE. CDR3 protein: CASSSTERVQYF. CDR3 nucleotide sequence: TGTGCCAGCAGCTCGACAGAAAGGGTGCAGTACTTC.

A few counts support this clone. The chain carries TRBV7-9 and TRBJ2-7; D not resolved. CDR1 and CDR2 from the germline V gene are SEHNR and FQNEAQ (reference sequence). This CDR3 is 15 amino acids long. V was shortened by 1 base and J by 2 bases, with 12 bases between the two germline ends. CDR3 sequence reads: CASSLGLVEPYEQYF. CDR3 DNA: TGTGCCAGCAGCTTAGGGCTAGTCGAACCCTACGAGCAGTACTTC.

The J gene is TRBJ2-3, the V gene TRBV2; 7 bases match TRBD2. Germline V gene sequence: CDR1 SNHLY, CDR2 FYNNEI. The CDR3 length is 18 residues. After removal of 3 bases from V and 0 bases from J, the junction contained 12 bases not matched to a gene. The CDR3 reads CASSDTRGRLLSTDTQYF. The CDR3 DNA reads TGTGCCAGCAGTGATACGCGGGGGAGGCTTCTAAGCACAGATACGCAGTATTTT.

The chain combines TRBV5-4 with TRBJ2-3, with 9 bases lining up with TRBD1. V lost 4 bases and J lost 4; bases outside the gene matches: 10. Per the germline V gene, CDR1 is SGHNT and CDR2 is YYREEE (reference sequence). The CDR3 runs 16 residues. CDR3 in amino acids: CASSEGDRGWADTQYF. The CDR3 DNA reads TGTGCCAGCAGCGAAGGTGACAGGGGGTGGGCAGATACGCAGTATTTT.

CDR3 residues: CASSIVPGGGNQPQHF. The CDR3 nucleotides are TGTGCCAGTAGTATCGTTCCAGGGGGCGGGAATCAGCCCCAGCATTTT. The chain has TRBV19 and TRBJ1-5; 8 bases match TRBD1. CDR3 length: 16 residues. CDR1 and CDR2 (germline): LNHDA, SQIVND (reference sequence). J gave up 4 bases and V 3 bases, and 8 bases lay outside the gene matches.

V gene TRBV7-3 combines with J gene TRBJ2-3; tentatively, D is TRBD2 (5 bases). The ends were cut back, 1 base at V and 2 bases at J, with 7 bases in the middle. The CDR3 contains 14 residues. Germline CDR1 reads SGHTA; CDR2 reads FQGTGA. CDR3 sequence: CASSLIANTDTQYF. CDR3 sequence (DNA): TGTGCCAGCAGCTTAATAGCGAACACAGATACGCAGTATTTT.

The rearrangement uses TRBV7-9 and TRBJ2-5; possible D gene TRBD2, 6 bases. The J call may be incorrect, as the DNA end agrees better with TRBJ2-7. CDR3 length equals 14 residues. CDR1 is SEHNR, CDR2 FQNEAQ, per germline (reference sequence). In DNA form, the CDR3 reads TGTGCCAGCAGCTTAGGCGGGACTCGCCACGAGCAGTACTTC. Translation gives CASSLGGTRHEQYF.

The chain links TRBV7-6 to TRBJ1-1; TRBD1 matches 11 bases. V dropped 6 bases and J dropped 5; count of bases not matched to a gene: 11. CDR1 and CDR2 (germline): SGHVS, FNYEAQ. The CDR3 covers 16 residues. The CDR3 DNA reads TGTGCCAGCAGTTCGGGACAGGGGGGCCGTAGTACTGAAGCTTTCTTT. It specifies CASSSGQGGRSTEAFF.

The chain links TRBV11-2 to TRBJ2-7; 10 bases line up with TRBD1. After removal of 4 bases from V and 3 bases from J, the junction contained 3 bases not matched to a gene. The CDR3 has 14 residues. CDR1 and CDR2 from the germline V gene are SGHAT and FQNNGV. CDR3 amino acids: CASSSGQGNYEQYF. The CDR3 bases are TGTGCCAGCAGCTCGGGACAGGGGAACTACGAGCAGTACTTC.

This clone occurred a few times. The V call is TRBV2, the J call TRBJ2-6; TRBD1 aligns across 10 bases. Germline CDR1 reads SNHLY; CDR2 reads FYNNEI. V trimming: 4 bases; J trimming: 0 bases; junction bases outside the gene matches: 3. CDR3 length: 17 residues. Written as DNA, the CDR3 is TGTGCCAGCAGTGGGACAGGGGGAAGCTCTGGGGCCAACGTCCTGACTTTC. Encoded protein: CASSGTGGSSGANVLTF.

The chain links TRBV19 to TRBJ2-2, with TRBD2 matching 10 bases. From germline, CDR1 is LNHDA and CDR2 SQIVND (reference sequence). The CDR3 is made up of 14 amino acids. Trimming at V came to 8 bases and at J to 3 bases, leaving 3 bases not matched to a gene. In DNA, the CDR3 is TGTGCCAGTTCTAGCGGGGGACACACCGGGGAGCTGTTTTTT. Encoded protein: CASSSGGHTGELFF.

This chain links TRBV11-2 with TRBJ2-7; TRBD2 matches 9 bases. The CDR3 has 15 residues. V lost 5 bases to trimming and J lost 3 bases; unmatched junction nucleotides: 8. Germline V gives CDR1 SGHAT, CDR2 FQNNGV. CDR3 region: CASSPLAGMIYEQYF. CDR3 nucleotide sequence: TGTGCCAGCAGCCCCCTAGCGGGAATGATCTACGAGCAGTACTTC. The entire variable domain, with the rest obtained from reference TRBV11-2 and TRBJ2-7, is as follows: EAGVAQSPRYKIIEKRQSVAFWCNPISGHATLYWYQQILGQGPKLLIQFQNNGVVDDSQLPKDRFSAERLKGVDSTLKIQPAKLEDSAVYLCASSPLAGMIYEQYFGPGTRLTVT.

The chain has TRBV6-6 and TRBJ2-1, with 7 nucleotides matching TRBD1. This CDR3 is built from 14 residues. V lost 8 bases to trimming and J lost 7 bases; unmatched junction nucleotides: 11. Per the germline V gene, CDR1 is MNHNY and CDR2 is SVGAGI (reference sequence). CDR3 sequence reads: CASSTRGRKNEQFF. The CDR3 DNA is TGTGCCAGCTCAACGAGGGGGCGCAAGAATGAGCAGTTCTTC.

This clone was found a few times. The chain carries TRBV10-3 and TRBJ1-1, with a weak D call TRBD1 (5 bases). Trimming pared 5 bases from V and 8 bases from J, leaving 15 bases between. The CDR3 spans 13 residues. The germline V gene has CDR1 ENHRY and CDR2 SYGVKD. DNA for the CDR3: TGTGCCATCAGTCAGGGCCGGACAAAAGAAGCTTTCTTT. Translation: CAISQGRTKEAFF.

The CDR3 region has the DNA TGTGCCAGCAGTTTAGGACAGCACAGGGGCTACACCTTC. Translation: CASSLGQHRGYTF. V gene TRBV28 combines with J gene TRBJ1-2; tentatively, D is TRBD1 (6 bases). Trimming cost V 2 bases and J 8 bases, with 12 bases left between them. CDR3 size: 13 residues. The germline V gene has CDR1 MDHEN and CDR2 SYDVKM.

The chain combines TRBV7-9 with TRBJ1-2; D gene uncertain. The CDR3 covers 15 residues. Trimming removed 0 bases from V and 7 bases from J, with 15 bases in between. CDR1 and CDR2 (germline): SEHNR, FQNEAQ (reference sequence). CDR3 nucleotide sequence: TGTGCCAGCAGCTTAGCTCAGGCCGTAGGTTCTGGCTACACCTTC. This gives the protein CASSLAQAVGSGYTF.

The chain's CDR3 is CASSVARGPSLRNYGYTF. The CDR3 DNA is TGTGCCAGCAGCGTAGCTAGGGGGCCGAGTCTCCGTAACTATGGCTACACCTTC. The rearrangement joins TRBV9 to TRBJ1-2, with 7 bases identical to TRBD1. The J segment lost 1 base and the V segment lost 0 bases, leaving 12 bases of the junction unmatched. Germline V lookup: CDR1 SGDLS, CDR2 YYNGEE. The CDR3 runs 18 residues.

The CDR3 DNA is TGTGCCAGCGGCCAGATACAGGGGGTTTATGGCTACACCTTC. Residues: CASGQIQGVYGYTF. The V gene is TRBV5-4, the J gene TRBJ1-2, with 8 bases fitting TRBD1. V shed 7 bases, J shed 5 bases, and the junction held 10 bases outside the gene matches. CDR3 size: 14 residues. Germline CDR1 and CDR2: SGHNT and YYREEE (reference sequence).

V gene TRBV4-1 combines with J gene TRBJ1-3; D call uncertain. The CDR3 spans 13 residues. Trimming stripped 3 bases from V and 7 bases from J, with 10 bases between. The germline gives CDR1 MGHRA, CDR2 YSYEKL. In nucleotides, the CDR3 is TGCGCCAGCAGCCAGGGCCTAAGTAACACCATATATTTT. Translation gives CASSQGLSNTIYF.

The chain couples TRBV19 to TRBJ2-6; TRBD1 matches at 10 bases. Trimming removed 9 bases from V and 0 bases from J; junction bases left unmatched: 5. Germline V CDR1 and CDR2: LNHDA, SQIVND (reference sequence). The CDR3 has 16 amino acids. CDR3 loop: CASGQGGFSGANVLTF. The DNA of the CDR3 is TGTGCCAGCGGACAGGGGGGTTTCTCTGGGGCCAACGTCCTGACTTTC. Supplemented by reference TRBV19 and TRBJ2-6, the full variable domain reads DGGITQSPKYLFRKEGQNVTLSCEQNLNHDAMYWYRQDPGQGLRLIYYSQIVNDFQKGDIAEGYSVSREKKESFPLTVTSAQKNPTAFYLCASGQGGFSGANVLTFGAGSRLTVL.

V is TRBV2 and J is TRBJ2-1; TRBD2 agrees at 7 bases. CDR3 length: 16 amino acids. Germline-derived CDR1 and CDR2 are SNHLY and FYNNEI. V gave up 6 bases and J gave up 8 bases; unmatched junction bases: 16. The CDR3 sequence is CASRSSGLGTSDEQFF. The CDR3 DNA reads as TGTGCCAGCAGATCTTCAGGACTAGGGACCTCGGATGAGCAGTTCTTC. Using reference TRBV2 and TRBJ2-1 for the parts outside the CDR3, the full variable domain is EPEVTQTPSHQVTQMGQEVILRCVPISNHLYFYWYRQILGQKVEFLVSFYNNEISEKSEIFDDQFSVERPDGSNFTLKIRSTKLEDSAMYFCASRSSGLGTSDEQFFGPGTRLTVL.

This clone was counted a few times. This chain connects TRBV7-2 to TRBJ2-7, with 7 bases identical to TRBD1. The V gene's germline CDR1 is SGHTA and CDR2 FQGNSA. V lost 1 base, J lost 1 base, and 4 bases stayed unmatched. The CDR3 covers 15 residues. The DNA of the CDR3 is TGTGCCAGCAGCTTAGTAGGGGGCGGATCCTACGAGCAGTACTTC. Its protein product is CASSLVGGGSYEQYF.

V usage is TRBV6-1 and J usage is TRBJ1-5; perhaps TRBD1 as D (6 bases). Trimming removed 6 bases from V and 11 bases from J, with 20 bases in between. The CDR3 length is 14 residues. The germline gives CDR1 MNHNS, CDR2 SASEGT. The CDR3 nucleotides are TGTGCCAGCAGCCAACAGGGTCCCGGTATATCCCAGCATTTT. Translation gives CASSQQGPGISQHF.

This clone was seen only a few times. The chain recombines TRBV19 with TRBJ1-1, with TRBD1 matching over 7 bases. The V and J ends lost 5 bases and 1 base, in that order; junction bases with no gene match: 10. The CDR3 covers 16 residues. Looked up from germline, CDR1 is LNHDA and CDR2 is SQIVND (reference sequence). CDR3 nucleotides: TGTGCCAGTAGTCCTCTGACAGGGAGGAGGAACACTGAAGCTTTCTTT. This translates into CASSPLTGRRNTEAFF.

This chain links TRBV5-5 with TRBJ2-3; 14 nucleotides align to TRBD2. This CDR3 contains 16 residues. With V trimmed by 3 bases and J by 5 bases, 5 bases remained unmatched. Germline V gene data show CDR1 as SGHKS and CDR2 as YYEKEE (reference sequence). The CDR3 region is CASSWGGLAGGDTQYF. The CDR3 nucleotides are TGTGCCAGCAGCTGGGGAGGACTAGCGGGAGGAGATACGCAGTATTTT. The entire variable domain, with the rest obtained from reference TRBV5-5 and TRBJ2-3, is as follows: DAGVTQSPTHLIKTRGQQVTLRCSPISGHKSVSWYQQVLGQGPQFIFQYYEKEERGRGNFPDRFSARQFPNYSSELNVNALLLGDSALYLCASSWGGLAGGDTQYFGPGTRLTVL.

The chain has TRBV5-1 and TRBJ1-2, with a weak D call TRBD1 (6 bases). Germline CDR1 and CDR2: SGHRS and YFSETQ. The CDR3 totals 14 residues. V was cut by 0 bases and J by 8 bases, with 14 bases left in between. The CDR3 nucleotides are TGCGCCAGCAGCTTGGCCTGGGAGGGGGAAGGCTACACCTTC. Residues: CASSLAWEGEGYTF.

This clone was seen a single time. The V and J genes are TRBV15 and TRBJ2-1, with 9 nucleotides matching TRBD1. From germline, CDR1 is LNHNV and CDR2 YYDKDF (reference sequence). This CDR3 has 17 residues. The trim removed 2 bases at V and 4 bases at J, leaving 9 bases unmatched. CDR3 sequence reads: CATSRPTTGGVYNEQFF. CDR3 sequence (DNA): TGTGCCACCAGCAGACCTACGACAGGGGGGGTTTACAATGAGCAGTTCTTC.

The V and J genes are TRBV12-5 and TRBJ1-6, with a possible D match to TRBD1 (6 bases). In germline, CDR1 is LGHNT, CDR2 FRNRAP. The CDR3 totals 14 residues. V was pared by 5 bases and J by 9 bases, with 14 bases between. The CDR3 sequence: CASGMDSGISPLHF. The CDR3 DNA is TGTGCTAGTGGTATGGACAGCGGAATTTCACCCCTCCACTTT.